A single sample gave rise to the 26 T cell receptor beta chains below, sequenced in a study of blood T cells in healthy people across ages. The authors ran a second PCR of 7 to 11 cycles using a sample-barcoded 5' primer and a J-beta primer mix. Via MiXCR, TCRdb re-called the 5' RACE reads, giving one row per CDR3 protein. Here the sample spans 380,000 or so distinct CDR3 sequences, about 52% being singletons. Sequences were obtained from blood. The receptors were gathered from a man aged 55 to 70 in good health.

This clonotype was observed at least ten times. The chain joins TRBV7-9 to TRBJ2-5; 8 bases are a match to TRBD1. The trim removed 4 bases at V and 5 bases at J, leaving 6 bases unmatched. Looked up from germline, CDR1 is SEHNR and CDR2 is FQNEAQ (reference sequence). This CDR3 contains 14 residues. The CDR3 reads CASSSDRGLETQYF. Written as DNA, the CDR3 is TGTGCCAGCAGCTCAGACAGGGGACTCGAGACCCAGTACTTC.

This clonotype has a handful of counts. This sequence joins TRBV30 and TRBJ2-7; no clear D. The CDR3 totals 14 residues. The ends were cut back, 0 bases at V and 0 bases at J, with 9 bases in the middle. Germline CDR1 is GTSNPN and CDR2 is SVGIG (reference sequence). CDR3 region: CAWSVGGPSYEQYF. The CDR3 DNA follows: TGTGCCTGGAGTGTAGGCGGCCCCTCCTACGAGCAGTACTTC.

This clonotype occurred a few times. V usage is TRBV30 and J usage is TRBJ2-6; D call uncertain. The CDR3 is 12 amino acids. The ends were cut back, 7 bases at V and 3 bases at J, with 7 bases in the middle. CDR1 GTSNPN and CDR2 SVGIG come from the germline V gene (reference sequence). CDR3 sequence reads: CAFLIGANVLTF. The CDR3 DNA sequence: TGTGCCTTCCTTATTGGGGCCAACGTCCTGACTTTC. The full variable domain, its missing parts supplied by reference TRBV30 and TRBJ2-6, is SQTIHQWPATLVQPVGSPLSLECTVEGTSNPNLYWYRQAAGRGLQLLFYSVGIGQISSEVPQNLSASRPQDRQFILSSKKLLLSDSGFYLCAFLIGANVLTFGAGSRLTVL.

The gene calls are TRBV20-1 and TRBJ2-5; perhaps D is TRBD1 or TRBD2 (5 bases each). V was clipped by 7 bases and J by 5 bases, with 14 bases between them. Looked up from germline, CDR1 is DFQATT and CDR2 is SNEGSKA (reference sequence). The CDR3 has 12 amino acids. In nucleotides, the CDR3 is TGCAGTGGCAACCGGGACGGCGAGACCCAGTACTTC. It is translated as CSGNRDGETQYF.

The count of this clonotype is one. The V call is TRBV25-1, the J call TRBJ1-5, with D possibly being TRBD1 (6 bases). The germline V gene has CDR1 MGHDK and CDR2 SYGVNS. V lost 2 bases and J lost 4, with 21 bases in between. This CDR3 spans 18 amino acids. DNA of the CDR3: TGTGCCAGCAGTGAAAAAAGCCGGCTCGGACAGATAAATCAGCCCCAGCATTTT. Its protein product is CASSEKSRLGQINQPQHF.

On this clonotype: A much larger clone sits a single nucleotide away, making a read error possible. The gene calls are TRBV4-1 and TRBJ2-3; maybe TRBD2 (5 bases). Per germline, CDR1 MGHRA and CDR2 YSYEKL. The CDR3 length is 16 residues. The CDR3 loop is CASSQALASSTDTQFF. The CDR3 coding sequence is TGCGCCAGCAGCCAAGCCCTAGCCTCTAGCACAGATACGCAGTTTTTT.

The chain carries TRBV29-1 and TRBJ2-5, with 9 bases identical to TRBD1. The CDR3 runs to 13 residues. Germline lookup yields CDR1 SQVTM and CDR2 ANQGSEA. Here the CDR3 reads CGQGQGPQETQYF. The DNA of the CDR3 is TGCGGCCAAGGACAGGGGCCTCAAGAGACCCAGTACTTC.

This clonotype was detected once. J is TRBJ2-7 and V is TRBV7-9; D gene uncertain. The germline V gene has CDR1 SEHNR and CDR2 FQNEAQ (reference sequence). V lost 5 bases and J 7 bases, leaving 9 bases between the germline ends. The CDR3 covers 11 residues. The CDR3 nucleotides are TGTGCCAGCAGCGCCCGCGAAGAGCAGTACTTC. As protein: CASSAREEQYF. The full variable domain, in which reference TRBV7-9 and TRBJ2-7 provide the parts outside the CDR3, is DTGVSQNPRHKITKRGQNVTFRCDPISEHNRLYWYRQTLGQGPEFLTYFQNEAQLEKSRLLSDRFSAERPKGSFSTLEIQRTEQGDSAMYLCASSAREEQYFGPGTRLTVT.

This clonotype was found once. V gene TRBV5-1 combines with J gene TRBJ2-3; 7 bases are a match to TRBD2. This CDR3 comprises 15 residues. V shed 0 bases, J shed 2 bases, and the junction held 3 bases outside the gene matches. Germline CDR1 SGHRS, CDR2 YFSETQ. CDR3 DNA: TGCGCCAGCAGCTTGGGAGCGGGGACCACAGATACGCAGTATTTT. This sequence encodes CASSLGAGTTDTQYF.

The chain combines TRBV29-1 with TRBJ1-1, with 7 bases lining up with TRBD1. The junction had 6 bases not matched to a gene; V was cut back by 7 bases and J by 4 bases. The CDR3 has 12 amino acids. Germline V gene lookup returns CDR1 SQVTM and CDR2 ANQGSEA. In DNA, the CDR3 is TGCAGCGGGAGGGGGCGGCTCACTGAAGCTTTCTTT. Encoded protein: CSGRGRLTEAFF.

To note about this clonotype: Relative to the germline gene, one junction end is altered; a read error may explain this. CDR3 in DNA: TGCGCCAGCAGTGGGACAGGGCGGTACAAGGAGCAGTTCTTC. This encodes CASSGTGRYKEQFF. The chain carries TRBV10-1 and TRBJ2-1; 8 positions agree with TRBD1. The germline gives CDR1 WNHNN, CDR2 SYGVQD (reference sequence). CDR3 length: 14 residues.

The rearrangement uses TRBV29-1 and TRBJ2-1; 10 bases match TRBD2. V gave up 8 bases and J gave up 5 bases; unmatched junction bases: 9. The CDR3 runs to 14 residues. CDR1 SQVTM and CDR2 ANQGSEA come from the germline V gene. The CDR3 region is CSIWGAGGDNEQFF. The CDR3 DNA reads TGCAGCATCTGGGGAGCGGGGGGGGACAATGAGCAGTTCTTC.

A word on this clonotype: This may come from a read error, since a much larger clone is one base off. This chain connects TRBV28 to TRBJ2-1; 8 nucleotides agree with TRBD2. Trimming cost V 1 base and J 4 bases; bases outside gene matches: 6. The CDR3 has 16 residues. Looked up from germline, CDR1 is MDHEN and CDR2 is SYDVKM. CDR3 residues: CASSLYNSGVYNEQFF. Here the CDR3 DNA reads TGTGCCAGCAGTTTATATAATAGCGGGGTTTACAATGAGCAGTTCTTC.

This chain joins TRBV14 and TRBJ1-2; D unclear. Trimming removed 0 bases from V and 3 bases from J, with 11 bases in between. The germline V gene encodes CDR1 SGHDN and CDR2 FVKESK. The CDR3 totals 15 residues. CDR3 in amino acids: CASSQDFLDHYGYTF. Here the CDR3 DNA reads TGTGCCAGCAGCCAAGATTTCCTTGACCACTATGGCTACACCTTC.

CDR3 bases: TGTGCCAGCAGCTCAGACCCCTTTGGAGGGGCTTTCTTT. Residues: CASSSDPFGGAFF. V usage is TRBV28 and J usage is TRBJ1-1; D unresolved. Looked up from germline, CDR1 is MDHEN and CDR2 is SYDVKM. CDR3 length: 13 amino acids. V lost 6 bases and J 11 bases, leaving 19 bases between the germline ends.

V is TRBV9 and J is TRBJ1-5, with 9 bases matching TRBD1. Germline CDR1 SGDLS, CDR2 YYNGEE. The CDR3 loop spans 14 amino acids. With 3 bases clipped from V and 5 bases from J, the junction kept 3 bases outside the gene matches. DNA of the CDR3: TGTGCCAGCAGCGGACAGGGGGTTTATCAGCCCCAGCATTTT. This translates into CASSGQGVYQPQHF.

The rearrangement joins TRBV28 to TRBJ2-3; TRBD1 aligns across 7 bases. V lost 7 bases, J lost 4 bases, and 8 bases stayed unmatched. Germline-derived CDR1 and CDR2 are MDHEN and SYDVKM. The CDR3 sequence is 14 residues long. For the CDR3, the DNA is TGTGCCAGCATTGTTACAGGGGTCCCAGATACGCAGTATTTT. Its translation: CASIVTGVPDTQYF. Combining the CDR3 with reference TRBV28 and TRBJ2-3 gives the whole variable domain DVKVTQSSRYLVKRTGEKVFLECVQDMDHENMFWYRQDPGLGLRLIYFSYDVKMKEKGDIPEGYSVSREKKERFSLILESASTNQTSMYLCASIVTGVPDTQYFGPGTRLTVL.

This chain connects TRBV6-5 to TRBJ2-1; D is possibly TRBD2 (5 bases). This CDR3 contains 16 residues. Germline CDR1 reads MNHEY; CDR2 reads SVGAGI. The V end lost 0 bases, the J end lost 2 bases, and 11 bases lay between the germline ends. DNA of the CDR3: TGTGCCAGCAGTTACTCGAGGGCTAGCCCCTACAATGAGCAGTTCTTC. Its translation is CASSYSRASPYNEQFF.

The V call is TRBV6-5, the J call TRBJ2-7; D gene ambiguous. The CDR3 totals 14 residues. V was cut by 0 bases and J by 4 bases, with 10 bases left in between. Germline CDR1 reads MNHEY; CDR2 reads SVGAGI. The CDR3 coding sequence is TGTGCCAGCAGTTACTCTGGTGGGTCTTACGAGCAGTACTTC. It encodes CASSYSGGSYEQYF.

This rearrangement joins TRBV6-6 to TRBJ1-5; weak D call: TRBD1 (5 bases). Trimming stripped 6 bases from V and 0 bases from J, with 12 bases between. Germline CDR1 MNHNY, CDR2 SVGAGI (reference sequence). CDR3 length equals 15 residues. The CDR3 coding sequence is TGTGCCAGCAGCCAGGGACGTTATAGCAATCAGCCCCAGCATTTT. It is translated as CASSQGRYSNQPQHF.

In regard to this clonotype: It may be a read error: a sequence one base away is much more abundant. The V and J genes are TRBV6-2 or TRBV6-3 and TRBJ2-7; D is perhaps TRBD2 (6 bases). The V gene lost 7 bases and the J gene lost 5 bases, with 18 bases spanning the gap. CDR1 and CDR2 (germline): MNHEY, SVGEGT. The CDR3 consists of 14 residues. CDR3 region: CASIKGRSGDEQYF. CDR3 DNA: TGTGCCAGCATCAAGGGACGGTCGGGGGACGAGCAGTACTTC.

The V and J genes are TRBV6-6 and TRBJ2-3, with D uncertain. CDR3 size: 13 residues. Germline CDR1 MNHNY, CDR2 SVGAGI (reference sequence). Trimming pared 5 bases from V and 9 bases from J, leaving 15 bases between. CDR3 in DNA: TGTGCCAGCAGTGACCCCGAGACATCGACGCAGTATTTT. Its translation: CASSDPETSTQYF.

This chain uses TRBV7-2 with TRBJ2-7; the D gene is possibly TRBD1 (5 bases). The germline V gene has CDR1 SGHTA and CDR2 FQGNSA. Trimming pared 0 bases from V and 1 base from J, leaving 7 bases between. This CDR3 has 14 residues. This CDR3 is CASSLAGPSYEQYF. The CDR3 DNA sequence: TGTGCCAGCAGCTTAGCGGGGCCATCCTACGAGCAGTACTTC.

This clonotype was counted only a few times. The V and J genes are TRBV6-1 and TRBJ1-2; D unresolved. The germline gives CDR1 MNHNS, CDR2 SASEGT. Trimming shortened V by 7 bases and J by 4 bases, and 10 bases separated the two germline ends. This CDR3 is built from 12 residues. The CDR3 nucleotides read TGTGCCAGCACTCAAAGCACCTATGGCTACACCTTC. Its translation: CASTQSTYGYTF.

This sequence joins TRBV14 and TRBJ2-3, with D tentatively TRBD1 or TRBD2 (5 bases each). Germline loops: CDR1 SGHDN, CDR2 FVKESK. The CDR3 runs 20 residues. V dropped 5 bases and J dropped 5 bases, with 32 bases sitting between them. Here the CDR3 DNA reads TGTGCCAGCAGCGCCCGAGGGACCTCGGGGACCACAAAGAGGGAAGATACGCAGTATTTT. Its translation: CASSARGTSGTTKREDTQYF.

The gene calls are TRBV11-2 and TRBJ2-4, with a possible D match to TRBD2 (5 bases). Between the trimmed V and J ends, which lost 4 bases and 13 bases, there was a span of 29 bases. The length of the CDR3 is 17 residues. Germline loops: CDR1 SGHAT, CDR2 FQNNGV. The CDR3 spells CASSSFISVRRSWEQYF. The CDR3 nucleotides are TGTGCCAGCAGCTCCTTTATATCGGTGAGGCGTTCTTGGGAGCAGTACTTC.